This paragraph covers one T cell receptor (beta chain) sequence. Germline lookup yields CDR1 MNHEY and CDR2 SVGAGI. This CDR3 has 16 residues. Trimming left V 0 bases short and J 4 bases short, with 15 bases between. This sample is drawn from a study of blood T cell repertoires in COVID-19. Study as a whole: Acute and convalescent COVID-19 samples came from the United States, Italy and Spain. PBMCs, B-cell-depleted T cells, or T cells were the source of the cDNA or gDNA that made up the material.

Methods used by the authors: The assay estimated nucleated cells by amplifying reference gene primers. The data were produced by immunoSEQ multiplex PCR, yet TCRdb's version contains in-frame clones alone and is incomplete. V, J and clone size were drawn from that table, and D and trimming were deduced from the DNA. Counted here are under 300,000 clones, 80% to 90% occurring once; the ten biggest clones make up approximately 10%. The sequence came from a woman aged 70 to 79 with acute or convalescent COVID-19. V gene TRBV6-5 combines with J gene TRBJ1-2; perhaps TRBD1 as D (6 bases). The sample taken for sequencing was peripheral blood. The CDR3 nucleotides are TGTGCCAGCAGTTACTCGGGGGCACGGGTAGCCTATGGCTACACCTTC. It yields the protein CASSYSGARVAYGYTF.